This T cell receptor (beta chain) was documented in a study of TIL therapy for anti-PD-1-resistant metastatic lung cancer. Study overall: Median tumor PD-L1 proportion score was under 6.5%.

The ends were cut back, 1 base at V and 2 bases at J, with 0 bases in the middle. Germline values: CDR1 SGHRS, CDR2 YFSETQ. This CDR3 comprises 11 residues. Specified time point: pre-treatment sample, taken before nivolumab and TIL therapy. The tumor samples were excised metastases, mostly pleural nodules or supraclavicular lymph nodes. Patients then received nivolumab; progressors got lymphodepletion, TIL and IL-2. Sequencing used immunoSEQ v3. TCRdb's table, derived via immunoSEQ multiplex PCR, lists solely in-frame clones and lacks some. This table holds roughly 92,000 clones, roughly 65% found once.

The sample consisted of tumor tissue, taken at baseline. This TCR derives from a person aged 25 to 85 with non-small cell lung cancer. The chain joins TRBV5-1 to TRBJ1-1; D gene uncertain. The CDR3 nucleotides read TGCGCCAGCAGCTTGAACACTGAAGCTTTCTTT. The encoded protein is CASSLNTEAFF.